Below are 30 T cell receptor beta chains sequenced from a single sample in a study of blood T cell repertoires in COVID-19 (dated by TCRdb to about 2020). Libraries were constructed by the immunoSEQ multiplex PCR assay. TCRdb retrieved this table from immuneACCESS and kept in-frame rearrangements only. Not all clones are present; in checked studies, unresolved V genes account for under half, and no reason is known for the remainder. The sample table contains fewer than 250,000 clones; only one count was recorded for roughly 80% of them. Roughly 12% of the sample is in the top ten clones. The sample was peripheral blood. The receptors here all came from a woman in her fifties or sixties with acute or convalescent COVID-19.

The chain carries TRBV24-1 and TRBJ1-2; no reliable D call. Per germline, CDR1 KGHDR and CDR2 SFDVKD. CDR3 length: 17 residues. The V and J ends lost 4 bases and 3 bases respectively, with 20 bases between them. Written as DNA, the CDR3 is TGTGCCACCAGTGACCCGACCCGGGGAGAGGGTGACTATGGCTACACCTTC. This translates into CATSDPTRGEGDYGYTF.

V gene TRBV4-1 combines with J gene TRBJ1-4; TRBD1 aligns across 7 bases. CDR3 length equals 14 residues. The germline V gene encodes CDR1 MGHRA and CDR2 YSYEKL. V was pared by 5 bases and J by 5 bases, with 5 bases of the junction left unmatched. The CDR3: CASSLGQTNEKLFF. The CDR3 DNA reads as TGCGCCAGCAGCTTGGGACAGACGAATGAAAAACTGTTTTTT.

The sample holds one count of this clone. The CDR3 bases are TGCGCCAGCAGCTTGGAGGCGGTAAGCTCTGGGGCCAACGTCCTGACTTTC. Its protein is CASSLEAVSSGANVLTF. The V call is TRBV5-1, the J call TRBJ2-6, with D uncertain. Germline values: CDR1 SGHRS, CDR2 YFSETQ. Trimming cost V 0 bases and J 0 bases, with 10 bases left between them. There are 17 residues in the CDR3.

The chain has TRBV10-3 and TRBJ2-3; D is undetermined. CDR1 ENHRY and CDR2 SYGVKD come from the germline V gene. The CDR3 runs 14 residues. V lost 5 bases and J 0 bases, leaving 9 bases between the germline ends. CDR3 region: CAISPSGSTDTQYF. The CDR3 coding sequence is TGTGCCATCAGTCCTAGTGGGAGCACAGATACGCAGTATTTT.

The chain employs TRBV10-3 and TRBJ1-4; D is possibly TRBD1 (5 bases). CDR3 length: 13 residues. Germline CDR1 is ENHRY and CDR2 is SYGVKD. The V and J ends lost 5 bases and 4 bases respectively, with 8 bases between them. CDR3 protein: CAISRDYNEKLFF. The CDR3 nucleotides are TGTGCCATCAGTCGGGACTATAATGAAAAACTGTTTTTT.

This chain links TRBV6-5 with TRBJ1-4, with 8 positions matching TRBD1. The CDR3 runs 15 residues. The germline CDR1 and CDR2 sequences are MNHEY and SVGAGI. CDR3 nucleotides: TGTGTCTGCGCCGAAACAGGGGGGACTAATGAAAAACTGTTTTTT. Amino acids: CVCAETGGTNEKLFF.

This clone was counted once. The sample carries other DNA sequences with the same CDR3. The chain couples TRBV20-1 to TRBJ1-1; D might be TRBD1 (5 bases). Germline CDR1 and CDR2: DFQATT and SNEGSKA (reference sequence). The CDR3 spans 12 residues. Trimming cost V 3 bases and J 1 base, with 6 bases left between them. CDR3 coding DNA: TGCAGTGCTAGTAGGGGGAACACTGAAGCTTTCTTT. The encoded protein is CSASRGNTEAFF.

The chain uses TRBV5-1 and TRBJ1-1, with a weak D call TRBD1 (6 bases). The CDR3 runs to 14 residues. The V end lost 5 bases, the J end lost 6 bases, and 17 bases lay between the germline ends. Germline V lookup: CDR1 SGHRS, CDR2 YFSETQ. CDR3 coding DNA: TGCGCCAGCAGTCAGGGGCGCACCGGACCTGAAGCTTTCTTT. Its protein product is CASSQGRTGPEAFF. The whole variable domain, filled in from reference TRBV5-1 and TRBJ1-1, reads KAGVTQTPRYLIKTRGQQVTLSCSPISGHRSVSWYQQTPGQGLQFLFEYFSETQRNKGNFPGRFSGRQFSNSRSEMNVSTLELGDSALYLCASSQGRTGPEAFFGQGTRLTVV.

This clone appeared a few times. V and J are TRBV10-2 and TRBJ1-5; 8 bases are shared with TRBD1. Germline CDR1 reads WSHSY; CDR2 reads SAAADI. Trimming at V came to 10 bases and at J to 2 bases, leaving 7 bases not matched to a gene. This CDR3 is 14 amino acids long. The CDR3 DNA reads TGCGCCACCCAGGACAGGGAAGGCAATCAGCCCCAGCATTTT. Residues: CATQDREGNQPQHF.

J is TRBJ2-7 and V is TRBV2, with TRBD2 matching 11 bases. Germline V gene data show CDR1 as SNHLY and CDR2 as FYNNEI. The CDR3 length is 17 residues. V lost 6 bases and J lost 5; bases outside the gene matches: 15. CDR3 nucleotides: TGTGCCAGCAGATCCGACCTTAGCGGGAGGGCCCTAAACGAGCAGTACTTC. Amino acid sequence: CASRSDLSGRALNEQYF.

The chain is built from TRBV11-2 and TRBJ2-7; 8 nucleotides agree with TRBD1. Germline loops: CDR1 SGHAT, CDR2 FQNNGV. This CDR3 has 14 amino acids. The junction had 6 bases not matched to a gene; V was cut back by 5 bases and J by 3 bases. The CDR3 region has the DNA TGTGCCAGCAGCACCAGACAGGGGCGCTACGAGCAGTACTTC. Residues: CASSTRQGRYEQYF.

This clone has a single count. Here the CDR3 reads CASSPDRVGGYTF. Here the CDR3 DNA reads TGTGCCAGTAGTCCCGACAGGGTAGGAGGCTACACCTTC. The chain employs TRBV19 and TRBJ1-2; TRBD1 agrees at 7 bases. V lost 5 bases to trimming and J lost 8 bases; unmatched junction nucleotides: 8. The germline V gene encodes CDR1 LNHDA and CDR2 SQIVND (reference sequence). The CDR3 has 13 amino acids.

The sample holds a few counts of this clone. V is TRBV6-1 and J is TRBJ2-1; the D is unclear. There are 14 residues in the CDR3. V was cut by 2 bases and J by 8 bases, with 13 bases left in between. Germline values: CDR1 MNHNS, CDR2 SASEGT. CDR3 sequence reads: CASSEYRNSYEQFF. In DNA, the CDR3 is TGTGCCAGCAGTGAATACCGCAACAGCTATGAGCAGTTCTTC.

V gene TRBV11-2 combines with J gene TRBJ2-5, with a tentative D call TRBD2 (6 bases). The CDR3 covers 15 residues. The germline V gene has CDR1 SGHAT and CDR2 FQNNGV. Trimming removed 5 bases from V and 4 bases from J, with 17 bases in between. The CDR3 DNA sequence: TGTGCCAGCAGCCCCCGAGGAGGGAAGGGAGAGACCCAGTACTTC. Protein: CASSPRGGKGETQYF. Using reference TRBV11-2 and TRBJ2-5 for the parts outside the CDR3, the full variable domain is EAGVAQSPRYKIIEKRQSVAFWCNPISGHATLYWYQQILGQGPKLLIQFQNNGVVDDSQLPKDRFSAERLKGVDSTLKIQPAKLEDSAVYLCASSPRGGKGETQYFGPGTRLLVL.

The chain combines TRBV30 with TRBJ1-4; TRBD1 matches 9 bases. Looked up from germline, CDR1 is GTSNPN and CDR2 is SVGIG (reference sequence). The CDR3 is made up of 14 amino acids. J gave up 5 bases and V 1 base, and 2 bases lay outside the gene matches. The CDR3 is CAWSGDRVNEKLFF. DNA for the CDR3: TGTGCCTGGAGTGGGGACAGGGTCAATGAAAAACTGTTTTTT.

The V and J genes are TRBV2 and TRBJ1-4, with 9 bases that match TRBD1. This CDR3 region has 15 residues. V lost 4 bases, J lost 8 bases, and 8 bases stayed unmatched. The V gene's germline CDR1 is SNHLY and CDR2 FYNNEI. The chain's CDR3 is CASSVTGTGLEKLFF. The DNA for the CDR3 is TGTGCCAGCAGTGTGACCGGGACAGGGTTGGAAAAACTGTTTTTT. The variable domain in full, completed from reference TRBV2 and TRBJ1-4, reads EPEVTQTPSHQVTQMGQEVILRCVPISNHLYFYWYRQILGQKVEFLVSFYNNEISEKSEIFDDQFSVERPDGSNFTLKIRSTKLEDSAMYFCASSVTGTGLEKLFFGSGTQLSVL.

The CDR3 here is CASSSGSGRGTIYF. In DNA form, the CDR3 reads TGTGCCAGCAGCTCTGGGAGCGGGCGGGGCACCATATATTTT. V usage is TRBV7-6 and J usage is TRBJ1-3, with D hard to call. The CDR3 spans 14 residues. V was cut by 4 bases and J by 9 bases, with 16 bases left in between. CDR1 and CDR2 (germline): SGHVS, FNYEAQ. The variable domain in full, with the rest retrieved from reference TRBV7-6 and TRBJ1-3, is GAGVSQSPRYKVTKRGQDVALRCDPISGHVSLYWYRQALGQGPEFLTYFNYEAQQDKSGLPNDRFSAERPEGSISTLTIQRTEQRDSAMYRCASSSGSGRGTIYFGEGSWLTVV.

The chain couples TRBV9 to TRBJ1-2; 9 positions match TRBD1. This CDR3 comprises 16 residues. The germline V gene encodes CDR1 SGDLS and CDR2 YYNGEE. The V gene end was trimmed by 3 bases and the J gene end by 6 bases; junction bases not matched to a gene: 12. The CDR3 here is CASSAGGTGQENGYTF. DNA for the CDR3: TGTGCCAGCAGCGCGGGGGGGACAGGGCAAGAAAATGGCTACACCTTC.

The chain carries TRBV28 and TRBJ1-4, with 9 bases matching TRBD1. The V gene end was trimmed by 5 bases and the J gene end by 6 bases; junction bases not matched to a gene: 7. The CDR3 extends over 15 amino acids. Germline lookup yields CDR1 MDHEN and CDR2 SYDVKM. The CDR3 nucleotides are TGTGCCAGCAGTGTAACAGGGGGCGCATATGAAAAACTGTTTTTT. It encodes CASSVTGGAYEKLFF.

The rearrangement links TRBV15 to TRBJ2-3; 8 nucleotides agree with TRBD1. The CDR3 runs to 14 residues. Trimming took 3 bases from V and 4 from J; bases not matched to a gene: 3. From germline, CDR1 is LNHNV and CDR2 YYDKDF (reference sequence). This CDR3 is CATSRDRVADTQYF. The CDR3 region has the DNA TGTGCCACCAGCAGGGACAGGGTTGCAGATACGCAGTATTTT.

This sequence joins TRBV13 and TRBJ1-3; no firm D call. Germline CDR1 and CDR2: PRHDT and FYEKMQ (reference sequence). Trimming shortened V by 3 bases and J by 3 bases, and 12 bases separated the two germline ends. The length of the CDR3 is 15 residues. The CDR3 DNA sequence: TGTGCCAGCAGCTTGTGGCAGAACCTTGGAAACACCATATATTTT. Translation gives CASSLWQNLGNTIYF.

About this clone: The junction departs from the called germline gene at one end, perhaps through a read error. The genes are TRBV9 and TRBJ2-3, with D possibly TRBD2 on 5 matching bases. Germline V CDR1 and CDR2: SGDLS, YYNGEE. The CDR3 contains 14 residues. CDR3 in DNA: TGTGCCAGCGGCGTAACCCCCGGAGGAGATACGCAGTATTTT. As protein: CASGVTPGGDTQYF.

This rearrangement joins TRBV7-9 to TRBJ2-1, with 7 bases identical to TRBD1. The CDR3 has 16 amino acids. Germline V CDR1 and CDR2: SEHNR, FQNEAQ (reference sequence). Germline trimming cut 6 bases from V and 4 bases from J; bases unmatched to any gene: 12. The CDR3 loop reads CASSSTRDSKYNEQFF. Written as DNA, the CDR3 is TGTGCCAGCAGTTCCACGAGGGACAGCAAGTACAATGAGCAGTTCTTC.

The CDR3 protein is CASSLRGGSNQPQHF. CDR3 nucleotides: TGTGCCAGCAGCTTGAGGGGGGGTAGCAATCAGCCCCAGCATTTT. The rearrangement uses TRBV11-2 and TRBJ1-5, with D perhaps TRBD1 (6 bases). The CDR3 spans 15 residues. The V end lost 3 bases, the J end lost 0 bases, and 9 bases lay between the germline ends. The germline V gene encodes CDR1 SGHAT and CDR2 FQNNGV.

The V and J genes are TRBV11-2 and TRBJ1-5; 7 bases agree with TRBD1. The CDR3 totals 14 residues. Trimming took 5 bases from V and 4 from J; bases not matched to a gene: 5. CDR1 and CDR2 from the germline V gene are SGHAT and FQNNGV. CDR3 coding DNA: TGTGCCAGCAGCCCCGGACAGGCTAATCAGCCCCAGCATTTT. Translated, it gives CASSPGQANQPQHF.

This chain joins TRBV30 and TRBJ1-2; weak D call: TRBD1 (5 bases). V was pared by 3 bases and J by 0 bases, with 17 bases between. The length of the CDR3 is 16 residues. Germline CDR1 is GTSNPN and CDR2 is SVGIG (reference sequence). The CDR3 loop reads CAWSRLSGLSNYGYTF. The CDR3 DNA reads as TGTGCCTGGAGCCGTCTTTCAGGGCTCTCTAACTATGGCTACACCTTC. The whole variable domain, filled in from reference TRBV30 and TRBJ1-2, reads SQTIHQWPATLVQPVGSPLSLECTVEGTSNPNLYWYRQAAGRGLQLLFYSVGIGQISSEVPQNLSASRPQDRQFILSSKKLLLSDSGFYLCAWSRLSGLSNYGYTFGSGTRLTVV.

This chain joins TRBV7-9 and TRBJ2-3, with TRBD2 identical over 8 bases. Germline assignment: CDR1 SEHNR and CDR2 FQNEAQ (reference sequence). This CDR3 region has 15 residues. The V segment lost 4 bases and the J segment 2 bases; nucleotides outside the gene matches: 5. CDR3 DNA: TGTGCCAGCAGCTCTAGCGGGCTTTTCACAGATACGCAGTATTTT. This translates into CASSSSGLFTDTQYF.

This chain links TRBV19 with TRBJ2-7; TRBD1 is a possible D gene (5 bases). V was cut by 5 bases and J by 5 bases, with 13 bases left in between. This CDR3 is 13 amino acids long. Germline CDR1 is LNHDA and CDR2 is SQIVND (reference sequence). The CDR3 sequence: CASSSRVKDEQYF. CDR3 sequence (DNA): TGTGCCAGTAGTTCCAGGGTCAAGGACGAGCAGTACTTC.

The rearrangement links TRBV5-1 to TRBJ2-1; 8 nucleotides agree with TRBD2. The V and J ends lost 2 bases and 8 bases, in that order; junction bases with no gene match: 15. The germline gives CDR1 SGHRS, CDR2 YFSETQ. The CDR3 runs 17 residues. The CDR3: CASSFKAGVTRGDEQFF. CDR3 nucleotides: TGCGCCAGCAGCTTTAAAGCGGGAGTCACCCGCGGGGATGAGCAGTTCTTC.

This CDR3 reads CASSLSGSPETQYF. The CDR3 nucleotides are TGCGCCAGCAGTTTGAGCGGGAGTCCAGAGACCCAGTACTTC. The V and J genes are TRBV10-1 and TRBJ2-5; the match to TRBD2 covers 8 bases. The CDR3 runs 14 residues. Germline CDR1 WNHNN, CDR2 SYGVQD (reference sequence). With V trimmed by 5 bases and J by 4 bases, 6 bases remained unmatched.